This T cell receptor beta chain was sequenced in a study of blood T cell repertoires in COVID-19. The CDR3 has 18 residues. Trimming took off 2 bases at V and 4 bases at J, with 20 bases between the two ends. Germline V gene data show CDR1 as KGHSH and CDR2 as LQKENI. In the authors' workflow: Scientists estimated how many nucleated cells there were by amplifying reference gene primers. Data came from immunoSEQ multiplex PCR; TCRdb stores just in-frame clones and leaves some out. Clone size and the V and J calls come from that table; the DNA yielded D and trimming. Of around 20,000 clones in the sample, roughly 81% are singletons; the top ten hold around 31%.

Sequencing was performed on peripheral blood. The chain couples TRBV18 to TRBJ2-2; D is perhaps TRBD2 (6 bases). This clonotype was sampled from a human donor with active COVID-19. The donor label of this sample is uncertain. CDR3 sequence (DNA): TGTGCCAGCTCACCAGAGGACGGCTGGGCCGGGGGCACCGGGGAGCTGTTTTTT. Its translation is CASSPEDGWAGGTGELFF.